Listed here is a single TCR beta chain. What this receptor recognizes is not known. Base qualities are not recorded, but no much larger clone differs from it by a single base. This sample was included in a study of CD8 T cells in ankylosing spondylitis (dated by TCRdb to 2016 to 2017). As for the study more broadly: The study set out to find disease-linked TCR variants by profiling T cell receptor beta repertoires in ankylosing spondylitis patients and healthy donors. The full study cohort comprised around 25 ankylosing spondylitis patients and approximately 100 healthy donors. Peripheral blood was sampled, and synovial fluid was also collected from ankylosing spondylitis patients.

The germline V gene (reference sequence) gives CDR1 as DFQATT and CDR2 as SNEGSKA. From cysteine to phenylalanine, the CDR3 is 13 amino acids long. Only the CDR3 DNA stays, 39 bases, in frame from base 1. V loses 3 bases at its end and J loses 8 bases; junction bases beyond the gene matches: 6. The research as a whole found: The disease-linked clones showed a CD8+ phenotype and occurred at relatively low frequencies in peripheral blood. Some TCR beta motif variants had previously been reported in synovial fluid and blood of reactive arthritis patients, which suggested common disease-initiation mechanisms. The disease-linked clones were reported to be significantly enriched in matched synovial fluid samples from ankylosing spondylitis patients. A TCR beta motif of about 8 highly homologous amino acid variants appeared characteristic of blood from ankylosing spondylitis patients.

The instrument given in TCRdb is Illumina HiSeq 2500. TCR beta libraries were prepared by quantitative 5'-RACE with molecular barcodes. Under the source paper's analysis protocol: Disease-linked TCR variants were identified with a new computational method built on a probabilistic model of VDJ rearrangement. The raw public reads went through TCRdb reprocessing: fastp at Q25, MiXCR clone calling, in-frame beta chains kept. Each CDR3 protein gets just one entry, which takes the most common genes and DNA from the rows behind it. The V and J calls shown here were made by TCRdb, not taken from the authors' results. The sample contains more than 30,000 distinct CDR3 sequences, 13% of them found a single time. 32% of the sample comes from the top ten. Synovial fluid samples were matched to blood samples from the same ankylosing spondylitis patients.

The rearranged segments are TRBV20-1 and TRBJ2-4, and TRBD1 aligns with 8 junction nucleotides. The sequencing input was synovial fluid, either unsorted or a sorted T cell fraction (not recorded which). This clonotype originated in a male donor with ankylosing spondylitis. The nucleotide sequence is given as TGCAGTGCTAGCGAGACAGGGGAGCACATTCAGTACTTC. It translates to CSASETGEHIQYF.